This T cell receptor beta chain was captured in a study of T cell changes during pregnancy in multiple sclerosis (dated by TCRdb to between 2019 and 2020). Background on the whole study: Changes in the T cell repertoire over the course of pregnancy were examined in this study in women with multiple sclerosis.

Libraries were built with the immunoSEQ multiplex PCR assay. TCRdb obtained this table from immuneACCESS and retained in-frame rearrangements with V and J assigned. These tables miss some clones; where compared with another copy, unresolved V genes account for less than half of the shortfall, and the remainder is unexplained. The sample records 60,000 to 70,000 clones, roughly 91% of which are singletons. The ten largest make up over 1% of the sample. Cut back by 5 bases and 4 bases, the V and J ends lie 11 bases apart. There are 12 amino acids in the CDR3, from cysteine to phenylalanine inclusive. Here the CDR3 DNA is all that survives: 36 bases in frame from base 1. Based on the germline V gene (reference sequence), the CDR1 and CDR2 sequences are GTSNPN and SVGIG. Notes on this clone: Its target antigen remains unknown. Within one base of it there is no much larger clone, and no base qualities were kept.

The receptor comes from a female donor in good health, enrolled as a control in a pregnancy study. The chain uses TRBV30 and TRBJ1-1; the D gene is perhaps TRBD1, from 6 matching bases. The material sequenced was peripheral blood, taken after pregnancy. The DNA reads as follows: TGTGCCTGGGGCACAGGGATCACTGAAGCTTTCTTT. This sequence encodes CAWGTGITEAFF.